These 20 T cell receptor beta chains share one sample of origin, sequenced in a study of cytomegalovirus exposure and HLA in healthy donors (dated by TCRdb to about 2017). The library came from the immunoSEQ multiplex PCR assay. For the multiplex PCR, a mixture combining 60 forward primers for TCR Vbeta segments and 13 reverse primers for TCR Jbeta segments was used. Entries here come from immuneACCESS through TCRdb and include only in-frame sequences with V and J called. Some clones fail to appear in such tables; in the studies checked, an unresolved V gene covers under half of the shortfall, and the cause of the remainder is unknown. The table held for this sample gives roughly 51,000 clones. Roughly 9.6% of the sample is taken by the ten largest. Sequencing was performed on PBMCs. These TCRs come from a woman in her forties or fifties in good health and CMV-seropositive.

The chain combines TRBV4-1 with TRBJ1-2; D is possibly TRBD1 (5 bases). Trimming stripped 0 bases from V and 8 bases from J, with 10 bases between. Looked up from germline, CDR1 is MGHRA and CDR2 is YSYEKL. There are 13 residues in the CDR3. The CDR3 loop reads CASSQDLGGGYTF. DNA for the CDR3: TGCGCCAGCAGCCAAGACCTCGGGGGAGGCTACACCTTC.

The chain links TRBV19 to TRBJ1-1, with D possibly being TRBD1 (5 bases). Germline CDR1 and CDR2: LNHDA and SQIVND (reference sequence). With 2 bases removed from V and 7 bases from J, the gap between germline ends came to 11 bases. The CDR3 loop spans 13 amino acids. DNA for the CDR3: TGTGCCAGTAGTATAAGGGGCATTAATGAAGCTTTCTTT. Its translation is CASSIRGINEAFF.

The J gene is TRBJ2-3, the V gene TRBV18; 9 positions agree with TRBD2. The V gene's germline CDR1 is KGHSH and CDR2 LQKENI. The junction had 7 bases not matched to a gene; V was cut back by 4 bases and J by 5 bases. The CDR3 sequence is 15 residues long. Written as DNA, the CDR3 is TGTGCCAGCTCACTTTCAGCGGGAGGAGTAGATACGCAGTATTTT. Translation: CASSLSAGGVDTQYF. The full variable domain, in which reference TRBV18 and TRBJ2-3 provide the parts outside the CDR3, is NAGVMQNPRHLVRRRGQEARLRCSPMKGHSHVYWYRQLPEEGLKFMVYLQKENIIDESGMPKERFSAEFPKEGPSILRIQQVVRGDSAAYFCASSLSAGGVDTQYFGPGTRLTVL.

The chain recombines TRBV7-8 with TRBJ2-7, with D possibly being TRBD1 (5 bases). Germline-derived CDR1 and CDR2 are SGHVS and FQNEAQ. The CDR3 runs 14 residues. Deletions cut 2 bases from V and 13 bases from J, with 21 bases between. The DNA of the CDR3 is TGTGCCAGCAGCTTAAACGACAGACCGGGTGGCCCTTACTTC. Translated: CASSLNDRPGGPYF.

The CDR3: CASSSGAGQGISGNTIYF. The CDR3 region has the DNA TGCGCCAGCAGCTCGGGGGCAGGACAGGGGATCTCTGGAAACACCATATATTTT. This rearrangement joins TRBV5-1 to TRBJ1-3; 9 positions agree with TRBD1. CDR1 is SGHRS and CDR2 is YFSETQ in the germline V gene. With 3 bases clipped from V and 0 bases from J, the junction kept 10 bases outside the gene matches. The CDR3 spans 18 residues.

The gene calls are TRBV5-4 and TRBJ2-7, with D perhaps TRBD1 (6 bases). This CDR3 has 11 amino acids. Deletions cut 8 bases from V and 6 bases from J, with 12 bases between. Germline lookup yields CDR1 SGHNT and CDR2 YYREEE (reference sequence). CDR3 nucleotide sequence: TGTGCCAGGGAAACAGGGTTCGAGCAGTACTTC. As protein: CARETGFEQYF.

The V gene is TRBV6-5, the J gene TRBJ2-2, with D possibly matching TRBD2 (6 bases). V was cut by 4 bases and J by 6 bases, with 15 bases left in between. Per the germline V gene, CDR1 is MNHEY and CDR2 is SVGAGI. This CDR3 is built from 15 residues. CDR3 in amino acids: CASSLEGRWSGELFF. The CDR3, as DNA: TGTGCCAGCAGTTTGGAGGGGCGCTGGTCCGGGGAGCTGTTTTTT.

The gene calls are TRBV5-1 and TRBJ2-4; D possibly corresponds to TRBD1 (7 bases). V was shortened by 6 bases and J by 6 bases, with 13 bases between the two germline ends. The CDR3 length is 13 residues. CDR1 is SGHRS and CDR2 is YFSETQ in the germline V gene. The CDR3 bases are TGCGCCAGCACCACAGGGGAGGCAAACATTCAGTACTTC. The encoded protein is CASTTGEANIQYF. Looking up the rest from reference TRBV5-1 and TRBJ2-4 gives the full variable domain: KAGVTQTPRYLIKTRGQQVTLSCSPISGHRSVSWYQQTPGQGLQFLFEYFSETQRNKGNFPGRFSGRQFSNSRSEMNVSTLELGDSALYLCASTTGEANIQYFGAGTRLSVL.

This chain connects TRBV6-5 to TRBJ2-7, with D tentatively TRBD1 (5 bases). V lost 5 bases and J lost 3, with 14 bases in between. The CDR3 is made up of 14 amino acids. CDR1 and CDR2 (germline): MNHEY, SVGAGI. This chain's CDR3 is CASSGAKGVYEQYF. The CDR3 bases are TGTGCCAGCAGTGGGGCCAAAGGGGTCTACGAGCAGTACTTC.

The chain joins TRBV2 to TRBJ2-5; 8 bases match TRBD2. The CDR3 runs to 14 residues. CDR1 is SNHLY, CDR2 FYNNEI, per germline. Trimming at V came to 5 bases and at J to 5 bases, leaving 7 bases not matched to a gene. The CDR3: CASSIGGGHETQYF. CDR3 nucleotide sequence: TGTGCCAGCAGTATCGGGGGGGGGCATGAGACCCAGTACTTC.

The chain combines TRBV20-1 with TRBJ1-2, with D tentatively TRBD1 (6 bases). V was clipped by 5 bases and J by 8 bases, with 12 bases between them. There are 11 residues in the CDR3. Germline lookup yields CDR1 DFQATT and CDR2 SNEGSKA (reference sequence). This CDR3 is CSARQAQGYTF. In DNA, the CDR3 is TGCAGTGCTCGACAGGCCCAAGGCTACACCTTC.

The rearrangement links TRBV19 to TRBJ1-2; the D gene is possibly TRBD1 (5 bases). CDR1 and CDR2 from the germline V gene are LNHDA and SQIVND (reference sequence). Trimming stripped 2 bases from V and 2 bases from J, with 9 bases between. This CDR3 has 14 amino acids. The CDR3 sequence: CASSIYPGNYGYTF. The CDR3 DNA follows: TGTGCCAGTAGTATATATCCAGGGAACTATGGCTACACCTTC.

The genes are TRBV7-2 and TRBJ2-5; TRBD1 agrees at 9 bases. With V trimmed by 8 bases and J by 5 bases, 6 bases remained unmatched. The CDR3 is 13 amino acids. CDR1 and CDR2 (germline): SGHTA, FQGNSA. The CDR3 bases are TGTGCCAGCGGAAAGGGACAGGGTGAGACCCAGTACTTC. It yields the protein CASGKGQGETQYF.

V usage is TRBV6-5 and J usage is TRBJ1-5, with D perhaps TRBD1 (5 bases). Trimming cost V 6 bases and J 5 bases, with 11 bases left between them. Germline assignment: CDR1 MNHEY and CDR2 SVGAGI. The CDR3 has 13 residues. The CDR3 here is CASRGGGYQPQHF. CDR3 in DNA: TGTGCCAGCAGGGGGGGAGGGTATCAGCCCCAGCATTTT.

V gene TRBV11-2 combines with J gene TRBJ2-5, with 9 bases matching TRBD2. This CDR3 spans 14 amino acids. V lost 3 bases, J lost 5 bases, and 4 bases stayed unmatched. Germline-derived CDR1 and CDR2 are SGHAT and FQNNGV. The CDR3 reads CASSFGTSLETQYF. The CDR3, as DNA: TGTGCCAGCAGCTTTGGGACTAGCCTCGAGACCCAGTACTTC.

V is TRBV4-1 and J is TRBJ2-1; TRBD2 matches 13 bases. Trimming at V came to 0 bases and at J to 7 bases, leaving 6 bases not matched to a gene. The V gene's germline CDR1 is MGHRA and CDR2 YSYEKL. This CDR3 contains 17 residues. The CDR3 protein is CASSQELGLAGANEQFF. The CDR3 DNA reads TGCGCCAGCAGCCAAGAATTAGGACTAGCGGGAGCAAATGAGCAGTTCTTC.

CDR3 sequence: CASRPGQGGSYEQYF. In nucleotides, the CDR3 is TGTGCCAGCAGACCCGGACAGGGTGGTTCCTACGAGCAGTACTTC. The chain has TRBV28 and TRBJ2-7; the match to TRBD1 covers 8 bases. V was pared by 6 bases and J by 1 base, with 8 bases of the junction left unmatched. The CDR3 sequence is 15 residues long. Germline V gene sequence: CDR1 MDHEN, CDR2 SYDVKM.

The gene calls are TRBV5-4 and TRBJ2-5; no firm D call. This CDR3 spans 12 amino acids. CDR1 is SGHNT and CDR2 is YYREEE in the germline V gene (reference sequence). The V end was cut by 6 bases, the J end by 3 bases, with 9 bases between. The CDR3 spells CASTSHEETQYF. The DNA for the CDR3 is TGTGCCAGCACGAGCCACGAAGAGACCCAGTACTTC.

The V call is TRBV2, the J call TRBJ1-4; 12 nucleotides align to TRBD1. The germline CDR1 and CDR2 sequences are SNHLY and FYNNEI. CDR3 length equals 15 residues. The J segment lost 8 bases and the V segment lost 5 bases, leaving 6 bases of the junction unmatched. The CDR3 spells CASSPTGTGGEKLFF. The CDR3 DNA follows: TGTGCCAGCAGTCCTACCGGGACAGGGGGCGAAAAACTGTTTTTT.

The rearrangement joins TRBV5-5 to TRBJ2-5; 7 nucleotides line up with TRBD2. CDR1 and CDR2 from the germline V gene are SGHKS and YYEKEE (reference sequence). There are 15 residues in the CDR3. The V and J ends lost 1 base and 0 bases, in that order; junction bases with no gene match: 3. The CDR3 nucleotides are TGTGCCAGCAGCTTGACTAGCGTCTACCAAGAGACCCAGTACTTC. Translation gives CASSLTSVYQETQYF.